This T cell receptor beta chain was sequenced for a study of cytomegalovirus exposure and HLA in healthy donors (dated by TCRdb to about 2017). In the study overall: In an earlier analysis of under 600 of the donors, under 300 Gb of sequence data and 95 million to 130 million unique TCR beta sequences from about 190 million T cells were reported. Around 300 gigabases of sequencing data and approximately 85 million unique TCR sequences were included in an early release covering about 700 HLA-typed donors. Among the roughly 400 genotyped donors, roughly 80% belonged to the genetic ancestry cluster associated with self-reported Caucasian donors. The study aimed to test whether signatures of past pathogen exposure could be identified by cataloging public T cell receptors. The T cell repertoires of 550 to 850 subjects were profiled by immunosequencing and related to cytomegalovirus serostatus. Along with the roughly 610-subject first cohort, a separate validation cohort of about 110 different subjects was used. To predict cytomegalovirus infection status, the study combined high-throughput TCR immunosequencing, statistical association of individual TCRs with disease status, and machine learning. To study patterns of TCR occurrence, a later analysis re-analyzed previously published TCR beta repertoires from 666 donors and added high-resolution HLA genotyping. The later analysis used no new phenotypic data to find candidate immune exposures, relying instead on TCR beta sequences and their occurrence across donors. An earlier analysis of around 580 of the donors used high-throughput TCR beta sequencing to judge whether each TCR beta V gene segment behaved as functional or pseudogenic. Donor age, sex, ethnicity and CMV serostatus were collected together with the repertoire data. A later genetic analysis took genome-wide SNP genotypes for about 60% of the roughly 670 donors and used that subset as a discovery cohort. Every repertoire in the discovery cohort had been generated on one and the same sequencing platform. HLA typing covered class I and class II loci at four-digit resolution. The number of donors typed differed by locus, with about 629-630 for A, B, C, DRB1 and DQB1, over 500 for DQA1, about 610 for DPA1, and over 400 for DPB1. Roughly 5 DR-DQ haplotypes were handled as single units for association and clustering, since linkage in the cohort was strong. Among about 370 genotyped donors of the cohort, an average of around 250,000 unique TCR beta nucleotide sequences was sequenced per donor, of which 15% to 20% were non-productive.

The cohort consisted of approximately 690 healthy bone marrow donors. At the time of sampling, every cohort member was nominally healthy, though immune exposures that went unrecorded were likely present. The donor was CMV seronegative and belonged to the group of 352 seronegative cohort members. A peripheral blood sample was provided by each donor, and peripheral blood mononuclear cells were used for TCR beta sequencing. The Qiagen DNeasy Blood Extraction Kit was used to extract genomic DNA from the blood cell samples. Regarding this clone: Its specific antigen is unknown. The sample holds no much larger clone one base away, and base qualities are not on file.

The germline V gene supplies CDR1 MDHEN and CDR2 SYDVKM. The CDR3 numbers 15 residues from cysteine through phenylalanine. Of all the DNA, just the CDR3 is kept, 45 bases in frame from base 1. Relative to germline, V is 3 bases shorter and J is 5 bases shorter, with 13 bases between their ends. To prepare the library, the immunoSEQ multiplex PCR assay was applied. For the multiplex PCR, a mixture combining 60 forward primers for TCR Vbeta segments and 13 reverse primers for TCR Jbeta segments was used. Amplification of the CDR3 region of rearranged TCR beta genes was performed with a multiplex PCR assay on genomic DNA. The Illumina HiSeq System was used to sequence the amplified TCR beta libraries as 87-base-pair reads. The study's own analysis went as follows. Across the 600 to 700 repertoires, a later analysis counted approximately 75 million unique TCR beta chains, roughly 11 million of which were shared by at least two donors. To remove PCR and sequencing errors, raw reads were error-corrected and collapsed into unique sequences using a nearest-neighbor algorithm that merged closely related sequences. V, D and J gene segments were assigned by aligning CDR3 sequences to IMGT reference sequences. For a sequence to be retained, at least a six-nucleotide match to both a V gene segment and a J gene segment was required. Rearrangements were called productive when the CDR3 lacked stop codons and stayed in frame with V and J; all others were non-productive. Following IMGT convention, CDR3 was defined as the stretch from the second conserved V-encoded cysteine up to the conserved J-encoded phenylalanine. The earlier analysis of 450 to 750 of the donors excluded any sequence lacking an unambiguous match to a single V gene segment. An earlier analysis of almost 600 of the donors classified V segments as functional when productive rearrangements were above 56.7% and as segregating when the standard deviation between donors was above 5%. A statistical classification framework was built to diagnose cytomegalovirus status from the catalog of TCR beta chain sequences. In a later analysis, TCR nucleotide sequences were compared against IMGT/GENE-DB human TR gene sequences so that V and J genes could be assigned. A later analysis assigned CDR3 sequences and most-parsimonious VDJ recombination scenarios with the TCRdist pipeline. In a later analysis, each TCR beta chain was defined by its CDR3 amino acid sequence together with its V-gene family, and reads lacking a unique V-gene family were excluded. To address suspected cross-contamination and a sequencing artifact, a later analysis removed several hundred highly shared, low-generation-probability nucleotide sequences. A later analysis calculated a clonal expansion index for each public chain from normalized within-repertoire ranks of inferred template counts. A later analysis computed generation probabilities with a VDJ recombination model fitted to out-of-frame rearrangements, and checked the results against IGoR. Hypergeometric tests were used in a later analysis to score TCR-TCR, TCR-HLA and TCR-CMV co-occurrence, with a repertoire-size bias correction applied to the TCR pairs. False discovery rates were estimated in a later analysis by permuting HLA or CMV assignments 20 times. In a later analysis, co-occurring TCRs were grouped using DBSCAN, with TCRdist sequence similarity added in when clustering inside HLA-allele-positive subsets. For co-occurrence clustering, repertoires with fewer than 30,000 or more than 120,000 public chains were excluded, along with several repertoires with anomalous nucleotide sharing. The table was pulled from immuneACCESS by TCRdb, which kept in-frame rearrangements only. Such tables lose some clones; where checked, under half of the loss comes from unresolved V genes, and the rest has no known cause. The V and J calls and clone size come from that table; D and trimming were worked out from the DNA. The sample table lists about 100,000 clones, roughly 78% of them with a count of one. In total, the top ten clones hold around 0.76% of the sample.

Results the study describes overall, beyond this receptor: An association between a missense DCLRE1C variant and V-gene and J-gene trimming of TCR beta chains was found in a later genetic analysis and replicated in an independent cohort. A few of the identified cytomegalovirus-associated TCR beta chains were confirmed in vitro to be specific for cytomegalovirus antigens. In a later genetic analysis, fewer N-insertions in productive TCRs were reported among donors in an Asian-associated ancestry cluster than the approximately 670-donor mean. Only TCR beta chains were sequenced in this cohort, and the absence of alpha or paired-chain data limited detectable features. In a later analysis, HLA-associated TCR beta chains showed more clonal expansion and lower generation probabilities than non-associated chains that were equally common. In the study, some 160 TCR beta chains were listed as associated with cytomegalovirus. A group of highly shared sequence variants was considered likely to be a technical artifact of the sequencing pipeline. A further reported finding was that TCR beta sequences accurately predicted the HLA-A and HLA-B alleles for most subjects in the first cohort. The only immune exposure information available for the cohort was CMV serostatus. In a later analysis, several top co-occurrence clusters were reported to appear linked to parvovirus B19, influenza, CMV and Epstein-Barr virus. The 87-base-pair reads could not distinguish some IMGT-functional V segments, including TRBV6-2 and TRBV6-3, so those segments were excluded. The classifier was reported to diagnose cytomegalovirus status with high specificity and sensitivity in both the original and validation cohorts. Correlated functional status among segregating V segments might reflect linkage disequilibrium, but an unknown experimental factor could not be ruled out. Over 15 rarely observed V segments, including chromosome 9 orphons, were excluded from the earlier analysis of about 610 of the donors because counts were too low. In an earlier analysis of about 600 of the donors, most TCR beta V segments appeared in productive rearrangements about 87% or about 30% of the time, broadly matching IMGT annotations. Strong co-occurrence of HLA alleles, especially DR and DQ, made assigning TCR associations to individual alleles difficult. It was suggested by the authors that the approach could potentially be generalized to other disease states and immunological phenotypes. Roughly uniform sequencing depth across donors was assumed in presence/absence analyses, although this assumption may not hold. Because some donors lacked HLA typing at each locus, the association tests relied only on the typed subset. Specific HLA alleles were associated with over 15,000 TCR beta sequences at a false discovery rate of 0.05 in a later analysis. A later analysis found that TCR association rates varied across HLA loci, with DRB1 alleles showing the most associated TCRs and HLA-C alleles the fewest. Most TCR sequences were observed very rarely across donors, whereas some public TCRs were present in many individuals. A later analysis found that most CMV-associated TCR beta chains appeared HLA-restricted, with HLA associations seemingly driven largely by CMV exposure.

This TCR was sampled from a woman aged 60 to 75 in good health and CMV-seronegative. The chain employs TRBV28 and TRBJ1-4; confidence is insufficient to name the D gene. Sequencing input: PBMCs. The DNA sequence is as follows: TGTGCCAGCAGTTTGGTCCTGGGCGCCAATGAAAAACTGTTTTTT. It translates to CASSLVLGANEKLFF.